This TCR beta chain comes out of a study of cytomegalovirus exposure and HLA in healthy donors. General observations from the study: Reported results showed that the classifier diagnosed cytomegalovirus status with high specificity and sensitivity. CMV serostatus was the only recorded immune exposure for donors.

Germline CDR1 and CDR2: LNHDA and SQIVND (reference sequence). CDR3 length equals 18 residues. V was clipped by 0 bases and J by 6 bases; unmatched bases: 10. As regards this clone: What it binds is not known.

Primers: 60 Vbeta forward and 13 Jbeta reverse. Generated by immunoSEQ multiplex PCR, the TCRdb table keeps only in-frame clones and is missing some. The profile covers approximately 150,000 clones, with 60% to 85% appearing a single time and roughly 1.5% taken by the ten largest. Material for sequencing was PBMCs. The chain combines TRBV19 with TRBJ2-1, with 11 bases fitting TRBD2. The clonotype originates from a woman between 18 and 30 years old in good health and CMV-seronegative. The CDR3 spells CASSIDGTSGSMGNEQFF. In nucleotides, the CDR3 is TGTGCCAGTAGTATAGATGGCACTAGCGGGAGTATGGGCAATGAGCAGTTCTTC. Looking up the rest from reference TRBV19 and TRBJ2-1 gives the full variable domain: DGGITQSPKYLFRKEGQNVTLSCEQNLNHDAMYWYRQDPGQGLRLIYYSQIVNDFQKGDIAEGYSVSREKKESFPLTVTSAQKNPTAFYLCASSIDGTSGSMGNEQFFGPGTRLTVL.